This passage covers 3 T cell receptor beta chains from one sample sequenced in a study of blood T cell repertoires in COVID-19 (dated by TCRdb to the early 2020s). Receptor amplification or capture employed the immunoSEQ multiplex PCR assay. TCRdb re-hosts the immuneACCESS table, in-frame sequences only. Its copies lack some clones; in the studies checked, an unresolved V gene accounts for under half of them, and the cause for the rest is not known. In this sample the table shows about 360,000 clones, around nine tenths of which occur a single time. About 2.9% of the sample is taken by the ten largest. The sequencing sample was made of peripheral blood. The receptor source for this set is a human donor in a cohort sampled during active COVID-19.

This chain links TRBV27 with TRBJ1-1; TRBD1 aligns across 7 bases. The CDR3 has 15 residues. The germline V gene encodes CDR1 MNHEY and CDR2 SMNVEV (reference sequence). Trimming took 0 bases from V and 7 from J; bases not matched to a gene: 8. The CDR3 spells CASSLSWIRDSEAFF. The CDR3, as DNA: TGTGCCAGCAGTTTATCCTGGATACGGGACAGTGAAGCTTTCTTT.

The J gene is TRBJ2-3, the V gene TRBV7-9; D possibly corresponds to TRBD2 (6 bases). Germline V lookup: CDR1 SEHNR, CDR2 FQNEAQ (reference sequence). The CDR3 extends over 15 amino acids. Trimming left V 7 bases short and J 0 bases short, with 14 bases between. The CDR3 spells CASNTPGTSTDTQYF. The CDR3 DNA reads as TGTGCCAGCAACACCCCAGGGACTAGCACAGATACGCAGTATTTT.

The CDR3 DNA reads as TGTGCCAGCAGCTTATCGTTCGGGGGAAGGGTCACTGAAGCTTTCTTT. Amino acid sequence: CASSLSFGGRVTEAFF. The chain recombines TRBV7-9 with TRBJ1-1; a weak D match, TRBD1 (5 bases). V was shortened by 2 bases and J by 4 bases, with 17 bases between the two germline ends. Looked up from germline, CDR1 is SEHNR and CDR2 is FQNEAQ (reference sequence). The CDR3 covers 16 residues.